One TCR beta chain is described in this entry. The sample comes from a study of blood T cell repertoires in COVID-19. Whole-study context: Samples taken during acute and convalescent COVID-19 were collected in the United States, Italy and Spain. PBMCs, B-cell-depleted T cells, or T cells provided the cDNA or gDNA that made up the material.

The table came from immunoSEQ multiplex PCR; TCRdb's copy has only in-frame clones and leaves some out. The sample shows about 71,000 clones, about four fifths of them seen only once. The CDR3 contains 16 residues. Trimming removed 4 bases from V and 5 bases from J; junction bases left unmatched: 10. Germline CDR1 and CDR2: SGHNT and YYREEE (reference sequence). The sample consisted of peripheral blood. V gene TRBV5-4 combines with J gene TRBJ1-1; 11 positions agree with TRBD1. The TCR sequence derives from a man in his 70s with acute or convalescent COVID-19. CDR3 nucleotides: TGTGCCAGCAGCCTACGCGGACAGGGGGCAGGGACTGAAGCTTTCTTT. The encoded protein is CASSLRGQGAGTEAFF.